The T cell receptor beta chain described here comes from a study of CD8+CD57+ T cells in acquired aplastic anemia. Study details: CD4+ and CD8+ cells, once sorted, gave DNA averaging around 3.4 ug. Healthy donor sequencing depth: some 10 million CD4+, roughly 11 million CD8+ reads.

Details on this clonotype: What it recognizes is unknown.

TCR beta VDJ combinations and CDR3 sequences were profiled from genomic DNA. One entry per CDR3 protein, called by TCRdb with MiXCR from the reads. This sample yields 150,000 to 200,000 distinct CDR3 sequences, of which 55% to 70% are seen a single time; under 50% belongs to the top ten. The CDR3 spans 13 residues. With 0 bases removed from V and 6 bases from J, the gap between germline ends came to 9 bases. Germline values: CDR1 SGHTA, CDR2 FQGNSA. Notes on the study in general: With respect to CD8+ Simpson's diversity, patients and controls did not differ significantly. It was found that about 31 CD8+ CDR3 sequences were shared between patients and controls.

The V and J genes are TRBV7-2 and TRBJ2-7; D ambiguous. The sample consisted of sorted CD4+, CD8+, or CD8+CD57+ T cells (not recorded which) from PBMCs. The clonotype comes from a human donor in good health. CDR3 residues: CASSLAIVGEQYF. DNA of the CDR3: TGTGCCAGCAGCTTAGCTATTGTTGGCGAGCAGTACTTC.